A selection of T cell receptor beta chains follows, all from one sample in a study of CD4 T cells in relation to SARS-CoV-2 and coronaviruses. Their target antigens are unknown. The method was immunoSEQ multiplex PCR; TCRdb's version includes in-frame clones alone and lacks a portion of them. The repertoire holds around 20,000 clones, with 70% to 80% as singletons. Sequencing used CD4+ T cells from PBMCs, cultured in vitro. The receptors originated from a human donor in good health. Both conserved end residues are trimmed from each CDR3.

V gene	CDR3 protein
TRBV11-3	ASSLEPYNEQF
TRBV19	ASSKFIRIAPNQPQH
TRBV6-5	ASTLEGYSGNTIY
TRBV6-2/TRBV6-3	ASSPTPDRAVGYT
TRBV2	ASSETGFRNTIY
TRBV7-9	ASTRTGATNEKLF
TRBV5-1	ASSLNSRYEQY
TRBV5-5	ASSLLGGGKYGYT
TRBV20-1	SASQPGEQY
TRBV5-4	ASSLGQVNTEAF
TRBV6-4	ASTSDRGNEQF
TRBV28	ASKGVPDTQY
TRBV4-1	ASSQGRGSSYNEQF
TRBV24-1	ATSDFKTGYGYT
TRBV9	ASSVEIAGADTQY
TRBV28	ASSRPGDTDTQY
TRBV27	ASSLGSGSYNEQF
TRBV30	AWGKDRRTEAF
TRBV10-3	AISDGGGSQPQH
TRBV24-1	ATSDMAGGLSPDTQY
TRBV19	ATRESGANVLT
TRBV19	ASGGQGNLYGYT
TRBV9	ASSVVGAGELF
TRBV24-1	ATSAAGTNYGYT
TRBV4-1	ASSLGTMGRHYEQY
TRBV7-3	ASSQTGTGNSPLH
TRBV7-9	ASSLAGGHNEQF
TRBV7-9	ASSLSSGGYGYT
TRBV3-1/TRBV3-2	ASSRGQGSGNTIY
TRBV7-9	ASSLGTGGNEQY
TRBV5-4	ASSPALISYNEQF
TRBV7-2	ASRSRVGARTIY
TRBV27	ASRPGHKYEQY
TRBV5-8	ASRLGALSGYT
TRBV25-1	ASSEFAGVGGYT
TRBV19	ASTSSGRFGTYNEQF
TRBV10-3	AISDHGRNQPYEQY
TRBV7-8	ASTRTSGRDNEQF
TRBV30	AWSPKGGTGSHYT
TRBV7-6	ASSLGDRVGYGYT
TRBV30	AWSVFETGTFSGNTIY
TRBV5-1	ASSLGWDSPLH
TRBV19	ASSVGRTSGANVLT
TRBV7-2	ASSSGGTSGSREQF
TRBV2	ASSQGGLTAGANVLT
TRBV11-2	ASSLAEGQPYNEQF
TRBV7-3	ASSLSLSNEAF
TRBV7-2	ASSLNAGNSYEQY
TRBV7-9	ASSFNLRGQNHYGYT
TRBV6-6	ASSWSLAGSTDTQY
TRBV2	ASSERTGNTEAF